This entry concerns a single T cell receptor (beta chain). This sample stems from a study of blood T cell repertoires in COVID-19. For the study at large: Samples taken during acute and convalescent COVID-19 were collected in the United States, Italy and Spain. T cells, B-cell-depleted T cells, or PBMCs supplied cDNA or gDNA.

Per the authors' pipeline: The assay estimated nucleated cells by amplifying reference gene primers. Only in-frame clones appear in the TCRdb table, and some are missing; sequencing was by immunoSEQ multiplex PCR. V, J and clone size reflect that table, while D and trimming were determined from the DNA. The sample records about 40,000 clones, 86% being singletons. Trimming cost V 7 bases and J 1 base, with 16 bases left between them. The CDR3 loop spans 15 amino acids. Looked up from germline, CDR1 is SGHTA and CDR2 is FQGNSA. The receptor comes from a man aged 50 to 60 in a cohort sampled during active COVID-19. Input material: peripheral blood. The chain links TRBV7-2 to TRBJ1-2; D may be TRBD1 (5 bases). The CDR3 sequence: CASTPGGDLNYGYTF. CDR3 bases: TGTGCCAGCACCCCTGGGGGGGACCTTAACTATGGCTACACCTTC.